Below, 27 T cell receptor beta chains from the same sample are listed, as sequenced in a study of identical twins. TCRdb reanalysed the 5' RACE reads using MiXCR and keeps one entry per CDR3 protein. The data hold roughly 480,000 distinct CDR3 sequences, with less than 25% observed a single time. This sample was shared with a second study, whose subject was T cells expressing NK-cell markers.

The sequencing sample was made of CD4+ T cells sorted from blood. The receptors come from a young woman in good health.

This clonotype showed up just a few times. J is TRBJ2-3 and V is TRBV28; perhaps TRBD1 as D (6 bases). CDR1 MDHEN and CDR2 SYDVKM come from the germline V gene. Trimming removed 4 bases at V and 6 bases at J, with 20 bases between. The CDR3 sequence is 16 residues long. The DNA of the CDR3 is TGTGCCAGCAGTTCTGCCGGGACATCGAGGAGGGATACGCAGTATTTT. This codes for CASSSAGTSRRDTQYF.

This clonotype showed up just a few times. This sequence joins TRBV20-1 and TRBJ2-1; D is uncertain. V dropped 2 bases and J dropped 4 bases, with 18 bases sitting between them. CDR1 is DFQATT and CDR2 is SNEGSKA in the germline V gene (reference sequence). This CDR3 region has 16 residues. CDR3: CSARPPLLADYNEQFF. CDR3 coding DNA: TGCAGTGCTAGACCCCCTCTCTTAGCAGATTACAATGAGCAGTTCTTC.

This clonotype has at least ten counts. The gene calls are TRBV12-3 or TRBV12-4 and TRBJ1-4, with D tentatively TRBD1 (5 bases). The CDR3 length is 16 residues. The ends were cut back, 5 bases at V and 0 bases at J, with 13 bases in the middle. This chain's CDR3 is CASSVRGFATNEKLFF. The CDR3 coding sequence is TGTGCCAGCAGTGTGAGGGGTTTTGCAACTAATGAAAAACTGTTTTTT.

The chain carries TRBV20-1 and TRBJ2-3; 9 nucleotides agree with TRBD2. V lost 2 bases, J lost 1 base, and 1 base stayed unmatched. The CDR3 consists of 14 residues. The germline V gene encodes CDR1 DFQATT and CDR2 SNEGSKA (reference sequence). This CDR3 is CSARIAGGTDTQYF. CDR3 in DNA: TGCAGTGCTAGAATAGCGGGGGGCACAGATACGCAGTATTTT.

This rearrangement joins TRBV6-5 to TRBJ2-3; 16 bases align to TRBD2. The CDR3 sequence is 18 residues long. The trim removed 7 bases at V and 0 bases at J, leaving 7 bases unmatched. Germline CDR1 and CDR2: MNHEY and SVGAGI. The CDR3 coding sequence is TGTGCCAGCACTTCCGGGACTAGCGGGAGGGGTAGCACAGATACGCAGTATTTT. Amino acids: CASTSGTSGRGSTDTQYF.

This clonotype showed up just a few times. The chain links TRBV28 to TRBJ2-1, with D maybe TRBD2 (5 bases). V lost 4 bases and J 7 bases, leaving 14 bases between the germline ends. The CDR3 has 14 amino acids. Germline-derived CDR1 and CDR2 are MDHEN and SYDVKM. The CDR3 loop is CASSSPGVVNEQFF. CDR3 DNA sequence: TGTGCCAGCAGTTCACCCGGGGTGGTGAATGAGCAGTTCTTC.

This chain uses TRBV4-2 with TRBJ2-5; D unresolved. V was cut by 0 bases and J by 7 bases, with 15 bases left in between. CDR1 LGHNA and CDR2 YNFKEQ come from the germline V gene. This CDR3 has 15 residues. This CDR3 reads CASSQEVSLDWTQYF. CDR3 nucleotides: TGTGCCAGCAGCCAAGAAGTGTCTTTAGATTGGACCCAGTACTTC.

The chain uses TRBV6-5 and TRBJ2-3; D unresolved. Trimming removed 0 bases at V and 5 bases at J, with 9 bases between. The CDR3 has 14 residues. Germline V CDR1 and CDR2: MNHEY, SVGAGI. The CDR3, as DNA: TGTGCCAGCAGTTACTCGATACCGATAGATACGCAGTATTTT. It yields the protein CASSYSIPIDTQYF.

This clonotype was seen only a few times. This chain joins TRBV7-6 and TRBJ2-7, with D hard to call. The CDR3 is made up of 12 amino acids. The ends were cut back, 3 bases at V and 3 bases at J, with 6 bases in the middle. Germline-derived CDR1 and CDR2 are SGHVS and FNYEAQ. DNA of the CDR3: TGTGCCAGCAGCTTGAGTCACTACGAGCAGTACTTC. Translated, it gives CASSLSHYEQYF.

The genes are TRBV27 and TRBJ2-1; D not certain. The CDR3 sequence is 11 residues long. Trimming stripped 9 bases from V and 6 bases from J, with 9 bases between. Germline-derived CDR1 and CDR2 are MNHEY and SMNVEV (reference sequence). The CDR3 sequence: CASGRLNEQFF. CDR3 DNA: TGTGCCAGTGGTAGGCTCAATGAGCAGTTCTTC.

This clonotype was counted a few times. The chain carries TRBV7-3 and TRBJ2-5; D is possibly TRBD2 (5 bases). Looked up from germline, CDR1 is SGHTA and CDR2 is FQGTGA. The CDR3 is 14 residues long. The V gene lost 8 bases and the J gene lost 5 bases, with 18 bases spanning the gap. The CDR3 sequence: CASPRGSPGETQYF. The CDR3 DNA is TGTGCCAGCCCCAGAGGGTCCCCGGGGGAGACCCAGTACTTC.

The genes are TRBV20-1 and TRBJ2-7; 9 bases align to TRBD1. The germline gives CDR1 DFQATT, CDR2 SNEGSKA (reference sequence). CDR3 size: 16 residues. Germline trimming cut 6 bases from V and 3 bases from J; bases unmatched to any gene: 15. Written as DNA, the CDR3 is TGCAGTGCGGAGGGGAGACAGGGGGTACGAAACTACGAGCAGTACTTC. The encoded protein is CSAEGRQGVRNYEQYF.

The chain carries TRBV7-9 and TRBJ1-2, with D possibly TRBD1 on 5 matching bases. Trimming took 0 bases from V and 3 from J, leaving 11 bases between them. Germline V gene lookup returns CDR1 SEHNR and CDR2 FQNEAQ (reference sequence). This CDR3 is 15 amino acids long. CDR3 DNA sequence: TGTGCCAGCAGCTTAGCGTTGGGGCGCGACTATGGCTACACCTTC. Translated, it gives CASSLALGRDYGYTF.

This clonotype was picked up a small number of times. The J gene is TRBJ1-2, the V gene TRBV5-1; 9 nucleotides agree with TRBD1. Germline trimming cut 4 bases from V and 8 bases from J; bases unmatched to any gene: 6. The CDR3 runs to 13 residues. Germline V CDR1 and CDR2: SGHRS, YFSETQ. CDR3 sequence: CASSADRGRGYTF. Written as DNA, the CDR3 is TGCGCCAGCAGCGCGGACAGGGGAAGAGGCTACACCTTC.

The chain uses TRBV29-1 and TRBJ2-2; D may be TRBD1 (5 bases). The CDR3 is 13 amino acids. Germline V CDR1 and CDR2: SQVTM, ANQGSEA. Between the trimmed V and J ends, which lost 4 bases and 4 bases, there was a span of 10 bases. This CDR3 reads CSVAQGSTGELFF. CDR3 sequence (DNA): TGCAGCGTTGCCCAGGGTAGCACCGGGGAGCTGTTTTTT.

This chain links TRBV12-5 with TRBJ2-5; TRBD1 or TRBD2 may be the D gene (6 bases each). The V end was cut by 2 bases, the J end by 2 bases, with 12 bases between. The CDR3 totals 15 residues. Germline lookup yields CDR1 LGHNT and CDR2 FRNRAP. CDR3 sequence (DNA): TGTGCTAGTGGTTTGAGACTAGGGGGGCAAGAGACCCAGTACTTC. Translation gives CASGLRLGGQETQYF.

This chain links TRBV5-1 with TRBJ2-7, with unresolved D. Trimming left V 1 base short and J 6 bases short, with 8 bases between. Looked up from germline, CDR1 is SGHRS and CDR2 is YFSETQ. This CDR3 region has 12 residues. CDR3 in amino acids: CASSLNLGEQYF. The CDR3 region has the DNA TGCGCCAGCAGCTTGAATCTCGGCGAGCAGTACTTC.

The rearrangement uses TRBV12-3 or TRBV12-4 and TRBJ1-2; TRBD1 aligns across 7 bases. The CDR3 sequence is 16 residues long. The ends lost 0 bases at V and 7 bases at J; junction bases unmatched: 11. CDR3 sequence (DNA): TGTGCCAGCAGTTTAGCAGGCGGGACAGTCATTGGTGGCTACACCTTC. This gives the protein CASSLAGGTVIGGYTF.

The chain is built from TRBV5-5 and TRBJ2-1; D possibly uses TRBD1 or TRBD2 (6 bases each). This CDR3 has 13 amino acids. Germline V gene data show CDR1 as SGHKS and CDR2 as YYEKEE (reference sequence). The ends were cut back, 4 bases at V and 13 bases at J, with 18 bases in the middle. CDR3 coding DNA: TGTGCCAGCAGCGGGGGGACACTTAATGTCCAGTTCTTC. It encodes CASSGGTLNVQFF. Filled out from reference TRBV5-5 and TRBJ2-1, the complete variable domain reads DAGVTQSPTHLIKTRGQQVTLRCSPISGHKSVSWYQQVLGQGPQFIFQYYEKEERGRGNFPDRFSARQFPNYSSELNVNALLLGDSALYLCASSGGTLNVQFFGPGTRLTVL.

This clonotype has a single count. The chain carries TRBV5-1 and TRBJ2-2; 10 nucleotides line up with TRBD2. In germline, CDR1 is SGHRS, CDR2 YFSETQ. V shed 5 bases and J 5 bases; nucleotides not matched to a gene: 3. This CDR3 has 14 residues. The CDR3 region has the DNA TGCGCCAGCAGGATTAGCGGGGGGACCGGGGAGCTGTTTTTT. Residues: CASRISGGTGELFF.

This chain joins TRBV9 and TRBJ2-3; 7 bases match TRBD1. The junction had 3 bases not matched to a gene; V was cut back by 3 bases and J by 2 bases. CDR3 length: 14 residues. Germline values: CDR1 SGDLS, CDR2 YYNGEE. CDR3 loop: CASSETGYTDTQYF. Here the CDR3 DNA reads TGTGCCAGCAGCGAGACAGGGTACACAGATACGCAGTATTTT.

This clonotype occurred a few times. V is TRBV3-1 and J is TRBJ2-7; no definite D call. The CDR3 loop spans 13 amino acids. From germline, CDR1 is LGHDT and CDR2 YNNKEL (reference sequence). Trimming left V 2 bases short and J 6 bases short, with 11 bases between. The CDR3 DNA reads TGTGCCAGCAGCCAATATGGGGTAAGCGAGCAGTACTTC. The encoded protein is CASSQYGVSEQYF.

The chain joins TRBV10-3 to TRBJ2-5, with 8 nucleotides matching TRBD2. Germline V lookup: CDR1 ENHRY, CDR2 SYGVKD. The CDR3 sequence is 15 residues long. Trimming at V came to 4 bases and at J to 0 bases, leaving 4 bases not matched to a gene. The CDR3 DNA is TGTGCCATCAGTGGAGGCGGGAGGTACCAAGAGACCCAGTACTTC. Amino acid sequence: CAISGGGRYQETQYF.

The gene calls are TRBV9 and TRBJ2-3; D possibly corresponds to TRBD2 (6 bases). The germline V gene has CDR1 SGDLS and CDR2 YYNGEE. V lost 3 bases, J lost 6 bases, and 8 bases lay in between. This CDR3 spans 12 amino acids. The CDR3 DNA reads TGTGCCAGCAGCGACAGCGGGGATACGCAGTATTTT. Protein product: CASSDSGDTQYF. The whole variable domain, remainder taken from reference TRBV9 and TRBJ2-3, is DSGVTQTPKHLITATGQRVTLRCSPRSGDLSVYWYQQSLDQGLQFLIQYYNGEERAKGNILERFSAQQFPDLHSELNLSSLELGDSALYFCASSDSGDTQYFGPGTRLTVL.

The rearrangement links TRBV12-3 or TRBV12-4 to TRBJ1-3; unclear D gene. The germline V and J ends were trimmed by 7 bases and 1 base, with 11 bases remaining between them. There are 14 residues in the CDR3. This chain's CDR3 is CASTRVGSGNTIYF. The CDR3, as DNA: TGTGCCAGCACCCGTGTGGGGTCTGGAAACACCATATATTTT.

This clonotype has a handful of counts. The chain combines TRBV24-1 with TRBJ2-3, with D unresolved. Germline V gene data show CDR1 as KGHDR and CDR2 as SFDVKD. CDR3 length: 14 amino acids. V lost 6 bases and J lost 4, with 13 bases in between. In nucleotides, the CDR3 is TGTGCCACCAGTCCTGGCGGCGCCCCAGATACGCAGTATTTT. It is translated as CATSPGGAPDTQYF.

This clonotype was seen a handful of times. CDR3 residues: CASSHGGFPFF. In nucleotides, the CDR3 is TGTGCCAGCAGCCACGGGGGTTTCCCTTTCTTT. The V call is TRBV14, the J call TRBJ1-1; maybe TRBD1 (5 bases). This CDR3 is built from 11 residues. Germline lookup yields CDR1 SGHDN and CDR2 FVKESK. V was cut by 3 bases and J by 12 bases, with 11 bases left in between.